This paragraph covers one TCR beta chain sequence. Germline V gene sequence: CDR1 LNHDA, CDR2 SQIVND (reference sequence). The CDR3 is 16 residues long. V gave up 2 bases and J gave up 0 bases, with 11 bases separating them. Sequencing libraries for TCR beta were prepared with iRepertoire HTBI primers and Arm-PCR of CDR3 regions. Using its own MiXCR run on the multiplex PCR reads, TCRdb lists one record per CDR3 protein. There are hundreds of thousands of distinct CDR3 sequences in the sample; about 15% occur only once, and 9.5% to 12% lies in the top ten. This sample was taken from a study of regulatory T cells in long-lasting Graves disease. Sample time point: newly diagnosed GD, antithyroid drugs for less than 3 months. The TCR library used RNA extracted from PBMCs. These data also featured in a second study, about T cells in Graves' hyperthyroidism and ophthalmopathy.

The chain couples TRBV19 to TRBJ2-4, with no clear D. The TCR was taken from a woman in her twenties or thirties with Graves disease. Sequenced material: peripheral blood mononuclear cells (PBMCs), taken at new diagnosis, from a patient treated with antithyroid drugs. The CDR3: CASSILARSAKNIQYF. The CDR3 DNA sequence: TGTGCCAGTAGTATACTCGCCCGATCAGCCAAAAACATTCAGTACTTC.